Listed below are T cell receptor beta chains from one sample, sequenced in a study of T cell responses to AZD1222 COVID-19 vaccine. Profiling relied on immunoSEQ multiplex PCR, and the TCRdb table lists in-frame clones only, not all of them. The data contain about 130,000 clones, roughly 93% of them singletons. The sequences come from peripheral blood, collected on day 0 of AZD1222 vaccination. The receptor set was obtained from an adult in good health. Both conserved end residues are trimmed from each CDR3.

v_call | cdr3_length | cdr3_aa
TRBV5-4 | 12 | ASSLALRMDTQY
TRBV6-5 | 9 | ASGRGTEAF
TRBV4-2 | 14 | ASSQDGGSSGNTIY
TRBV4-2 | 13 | ASSQDLGTGEKLF
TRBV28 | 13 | AIKDPGQGNYGYT
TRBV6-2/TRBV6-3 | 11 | ASSYQGTNGYT
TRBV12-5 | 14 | ASGLVPRDGYGELF
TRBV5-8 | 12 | ASSLQGNNEKLF
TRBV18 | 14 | ASSPQGRSSGNTIY
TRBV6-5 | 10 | ASSYSGKGYT
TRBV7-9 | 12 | ASSLQGYSYEQY
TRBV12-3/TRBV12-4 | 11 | ASSYLTGTEAF
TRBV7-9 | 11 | APQDQLNTEAF
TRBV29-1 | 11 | SVETGGTDTQY
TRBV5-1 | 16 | ASSLAVAGGKAKNIQY
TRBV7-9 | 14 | ASSRIRQSTNYGYT
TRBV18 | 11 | ASSMTGVTEAF
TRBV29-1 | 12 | SVLPPKNINEQF
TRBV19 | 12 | ASSPGGGLETQY
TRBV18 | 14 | ASSPFLTGSGNTIY
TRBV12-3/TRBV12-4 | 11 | ASSSLRGTEAF
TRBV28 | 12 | ASRESPGNEKLF
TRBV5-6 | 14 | ASSRRDTLSNQPQH
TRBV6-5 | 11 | ASKRVGNEKLF
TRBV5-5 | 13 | ASSPGQSGYYEQY
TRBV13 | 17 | ASSLGVPPRDRVKTEAF
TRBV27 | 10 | ASSLGLGEQY
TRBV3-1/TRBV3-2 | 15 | ASSQDTGIGMSREQY
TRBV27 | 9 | ASRLRDTQY